Below are 28 T cell receptor beta chains sequenced from a single sample in a study of OX40 agonist ivuxolimab in advanced cancers. Produced via immunoSEQ multiplex PCR; TCRdb's table is partial and in-frame only. The data show approximately 80,000 clones, roughly nine tenths seen once. The sequenced sample was CD4+ or CD8+ T cells sorted from blood, obtained in a trial of the OX40 agonist ivuxolimab. These receptors were collected from an adult with an advanced solid tumor such as melanoma, head and neck, liver or kidney cancer.

This clone was detected only once. This chain uses TRBV7-9 with TRBJ2-1; 7 bases agree with TRBD2. This CDR3 is built from 12 residues. The trim removed 2 bases at V and 10 bases at J, leaving 2 bases unmatched. The germline V gene encodes CDR1 SEHNR and CDR2 FQNEAQ (reference sequence). The CDR3 here is CASSLPRGEQFF. The CDR3 bases are TGTGCCAGCAGCTTACCGCGGGGGGAGCAGTTCTTC.

V is TRBV28 and J is TRBJ2-5; TRBD2 matches 11 bases. The J call may be wrong; the DNA end is better matched by TRBJ2-7. This CDR3 is built from 15 residues. The germline gives CDR1 MDHEN, CDR2 SYDVKM. The CDR3 protein is CASRSGTSGYYEQYF. In DNA, the CDR3 is TGTGCCAGCAGGTCCGGGACTAGCGGATACTACGAGCAGTACTTC.

The genes are TRBV6-5 and TRBJ2-1, with 10 bases that match TRBD2. V was clipped by 1 base and J by 5 bases; unmatched bases: 5. The germline CDR1 and CDR2 sequences are MNHEY and SVGAGI. There are 16 residues in the CDR3. Here the CDR3 DNA reads TGTGCCAGCAGTTACTATAGCGGGGGGCTCAACAATGAGCAGTTCTTC. Its translation is CASSYYSGGLNNEQFF.

This clone occurred a few times. The J gene is TRBJ1-3, the V gene TRBV2; no firm D call. Germline assignment: CDR1 SNHLY and CDR2 FYNNEI. The CDR3 extends over 14 amino acids. Trimming removed 7 bases from V and 2 bases from J, with 12 bases in between. In DNA, the CDR3 is TGTGCCAGCACGTTTGGACGGACTGGAAACACCATATATTTT. Encoded protein: CASTFGRTGNTIYF.

The V call is TRBV14, the J call TRBJ1-2, with D hard to call. The length of the CDR3 is 12 residues. V shed 1 base and J shed 7 bases, with 7 bases lying between them. Looked up from germline, CDR1 is SGHDN and CDR2 is FVKESK. CDR3 sequence reads: CASSQVGGGYTF. In DNA, the CDR3 is TGTGCCAGCAGCCAAGTGGGTGGTGGCTACACCTTC.

V is TRBV2 and J is TRBJ2-3; D uncertain. Trimming pared 8 bases from V and 2 bases from J, leaving 11 bases between. CDR3 length equals 13 residues. Germline V gives CDR1 SNHLY, CDR2 FYNNEI. This CDR3 is CASADGHTDTQYF. The CDR3 DNA reads as TGTGCCAGCGCTGACGGGCACACAGATACGCAGTATTTT.

This clone showed up just once. This chain joins TRBV7-9 and TRBJ2-5, with 7 nucleotides matching TRBD1. The CDR3 contains 14 residues. Germline assignment: CDR1 SEHNR and CDR2 FQNEAQ (reference sequence). Trimming took 5 bases from V and 1 from J; bases not matched to a gene: 4. In DNA, the CDR3 is TGTGCCAGCAGCCCAGACAGGGTCCAAGAGACCCAGTACTTC. Translated, it gives CASSPDRVQETQYF.

The chain carries TRBV5-1 and TRBJ2-7; 9 bases are a match to TRBD1. The CDR3 sequence is 14 residues long. V lost 4 bases to trimming and J lost 1 base; unmatched junction nucleotides: 3. Germline CDR1 and CDR2: SGHRS and YFSETQ. The DNA of the CDR3 is TGCGCCAGCAGCGGGACAGGGTTATCCTACGAGCAGTACTTC. Translating gives CASSGTGLSYEQYF.

The chain is built from TRBV5-1 and TRBJ1-3; D call uncertain. The CDR3 contains 18 residues. Deletions cut 0 bases from V and 0 bases from J, with 16 bases between. The germline gives CDR1 SGHRS, CDR2 YFSETQ. The CDR3 DNA reads as TGCGCCAGCAGCTTGGAACCTACCAAAACGAGCTCTGGAAACACCATATATTTT. It is translated as CASSLEPTKTSSGNTIYF.

CDR3 amino acids: CASSLYRGPDEKLFF. Written as DNA, the CDR3 is TGTGCCAGTAGTCTCTATCGGGGTCCGGATGAAAAACTGTTTTTT. This chain links TRBV19 with TRBJ1-4; D uncertain. The V end was cut by 5 bases, the J end by 6 bases, with 16 bases between. The CDR3 has 15 residues. Germline V gene sequence: CDR1 LNHDA, CDR2 SQIVND (reference sequence).

The chain uses TRBV28 and TRBJ2-1, with D perhaps assigned TRBD1 or TRBD2 (5 bases each). Germline V gene data show CDR1 as MDHEN and CDR2 as SYDVKM. Trimming shortened V by 6 bases and J by 8 bases, and 23 bases separated the two germline ends. This CDR3 spans 16 amino acids. In nucleotides, the CDR3 is TGTGCCAGCAGCCCTCAGAGGGGACCAGTTGGCCATGAGCAGTTCTTC. It yields the protein CASSPQRGPVGHEQFF.

The chain is built from TRBV5-1 and TRBJ1-2; 9 bases line up with TRBD1. The ends lost 0 bases at V and 7 bases at J; junction bases unmatched: 10. The CDR3 extends over 16 amino acids. Per the germline V gene, CDR1 is SGHRS and CDR2 is YFSETQ. As DNA, the CDR3 is TGCGCCAGCAGCTTGGCCCCGGGACAGGGTCATGGTGGCTACACCTTC. It codes for CASSLAPGQGHGGYTF. The complete variable domain, with remaining parts taken from reference TRBV5-1 and TRBJ1-2, reads KAGVTQTPRYLIKTRGQQVTLSCSPISGHRSVSWYQQTPGQGLQFLFEYFSETQRNKGNFPGRFSGRQFSNSRSEMNVSTLELGDSALYLCASSLAPGQGHGGYTFGSGTRLTVV.

J is TRBJ2-5 and V is TRBV28; 12 nucleotides agree with TRBD2. CDR1 and CDR2 (germline): MDHEN, SYDVKM. V shed 1 base, J shed 6 bases, and the junction held 9 bases outside the gene matches. The CDR3 loop spans 17 amino acids. Here the CDR3 DNA reads TGTGCCAGCAGTTTATCACAAGGACTAGCGGGGACCCAGACCCAGTACTTC. Translated, it gives CASSLSQGLAGTQTQYF. Filled out from reference TRBV28 and TRBJ2-5, the complete variable domain reads DVKVTQSSRYLVKRTGEKVFLECVQDMDHENMFWYRQDPGLGLRLIYFSYDVKMKEKGDIPEGYSVSREKKERFSLILESASTNQTSMYLCASSLSQGLAGTQTQYFGPGTRLLVL.

The genes are TRBV18 and TRBJ2-5, with D perhaps being TRBD1 or TRBD2 (6 bases each). Germline V CDR1 and CDR2: KGHSH, LQKENI. V lost 3 bases to trimming and J lost 4 bases, with 12 bases between them. The CDR3 loop spans 14 amino acids. DNA of the CDR3: TGTGCCAGCTCACCGGGGGGCAGCCTAGAGACCCAGTACTTC. Translation: CASSPGGSLETQYF.

The V gene is TRBV19, the J gene TRBJ1-4, with D possibly being TRBD1 (6 bases). CDR3 length equals 16 residues. The V gene's germline CDR1 is LNHDA and CDR2 SQIVND (reference sequence). Trimming took off 9 bases at V and 0 bases at J, with 17 bases between the two ends. CDR3 in amino acids: CASRNRVTATNEKLFF. The CDR3 region has the DNA TGTGCCAGCAGAAACAGGGTGACAGCAACTAATGAAAAACTGTTTTTT.

The chain joins TRBV29-1 to TRBJ1-1; D gene uncertain. CDR3 length: 10 amino acids. V lost 5 bases to trimming and J lost 6 bases, with 7 bases between them. CDR1 SQVTM and CDR2 ANQGSEA come from the germline V gene. CDR3 region: CSVLNAEAFF. The CDR3 region has the DNA TGCAGCGTTCTTAACGCTGAAGCTTTCTTT.

The chain uses TRBV29-1 and TRBJ2-5, with TRBD1 identical over 12 bases. Germline CDR1 and CDR2: SQVTM and ANQGSEA. The J segment lost 3 bases and the V segment lost 6 bases, leaving 2 bases of the junction unmatched. This CDR3 comprises 13 residues. CDR3 protein: CSVGQGAKETQYF. The CDR3 DNA reads as TGCAGCGTGGGACAGGGGGCGAAAGAGACCCAGTACTTC.

The CDR3: CASGMGRNTEAFF. In nucleotides, the CDR3 is TGTGCCAGCGGGATGGGGAGGAACACTGAAGCTTTCTTT. The J gene is TRBJ1-1, the V gene TRBV2; D gene ambiguous. CDR1 and CDR2 from the germline V gene are SNHLY and FYNNEI. This CDR3 is 13 amino acids long. Trimming removed 8 bases from V and 1 base from J, with 11 bases in between.

The V and J genes are TRBV27 and TRBJ2-2; tentatively, D is TRBD2 (6 bases). CDR1 is MNHEY and CDR2 is SMNVEV in the germline V gene (reference sequence). This CDR3 has 15 amino acids. V lost 6 bases and J 0 bases, leaving 11 bases between the germline ends. Here the CDR3 DNA reads TGTGCCAGCAGCCGTAGCGGTACGAACACCGGGGAGCTGTTTTTT. Its translation: CASSRSGTNTGELFF.

This rearrangement joins TRBV5-4 to TRBJ2-3, with TRBD1 as a possible D gene (6 bases). CDR3 length equals 16 residues. The germline V and J ends were trimmed by 1 base and 4 bases, with 16 bases remaining between them. CDR1 is SGHNT and CDR2 is YYREEE in the germline V gene (reference sequence). CDR3 in amino acids: CASSLMVTGPPDTQYF. For the CDR3, the DNA is TGTGCCAGCAGCTTGATGGTGACAGGCCCCCCAGATACGCAGTATTTT.

This sequence joins TRBV13 and TRBJ2-2; D is possibly TRBD2 (5 bases). V was shortened by 5 bases and J by 3 bases, with 16 bases between the two germline ends. Germline V gene sequence: CDR1 PRHDT, CDR2 FYEKMQ (reference sequence). The CDR3 is 16 residues long. The CDR3 reads CASSVAVPRDTGELFF. As DNA, the CDR3 is TGTGCCAGCAGCGTCGCCGTGCCGCGGGACACCGGGGAGCTGTTTTTT. The complete variable domain, with remaining parts taken from reference TRBV13 and TRBJ2-2, reads AAGVIQSPRHLIKEKRETATLKCYPIPRHDTVYWYQQGPGQDPQFLISFYEKMQSDKGSIPDRFSAQQFSDYHSELNMSSLELGDSALYFCASSVAVPRDTGELFFGEGSRLTVL.

With regard to this clone: Other DNA sequences in the sample encode the same CDR3. The chain carries TRBV5-1 and TRBJ2-5; 7 nucleotides align to TRBD2. This CDR3 has 14 residues. Trimming removed 3 bases from V and 2 bases from J; junction bases left unmatched: 4. CDR1 and CDR2 (germline): SGHRS, YFSETQ. In DNA, the CDR3 is TGCGCCAGCAGCTCGGGGGGACCACAAGAGACCCAGTACTTC. Translated: CASSSGGPQETQYF.

The CDR3 nucleotides read TGCGCCAGCAGTCTCAGGGGGCCAACTGAAGCTTTCTTT. Translated, it gives CASSLRGPTEAFF. J is TRBJ1-1 and V is TRBV10-1, with 8 bases aligning to TRBD1. V was pared by 5 bases and J by 5 bases, with 4 bases of the junction left unmatched. The length of the CDR3 is 13 residues. Per germline, CDR1 WNHNN and CDR2 SYGVQD (reference sequence).

V gene TRBV2 combines with J gene TRBJ1-2, with 7 bases matching TRBD1. There are 14 residues in the CDR3. Germline CDR1 SNHLY, CDR2 FYNNEI. J gave up 4 bases and V 8 bases, and 10 bases lay outside the gene matches. This chain's CDR3 is CASRGQAAGYGYTF. The DNA for the CDR3 is TGTGCCAGCCGAGGACAGGCCGCAGGCTATGGCTACACCTTC.

The rearrangement joins TRBV19 to TRBJ2-5; D ambiguous. The V gene lost 3 bases and the J gene lost 1 base, with 9 bases spanning the gap. CDR3 size: 14 residues. Germline V gives CDR1 LNHDA, CDR2 SQIVND (reference sequence). For the CDR3, the DNA is TGTGCCAGTAGTATTCAGGCGACCCAAGAGACCCAGTACTTC. Translating gives CASSIQATQETQYF.

The V and J genes are TRBV5-6 and TRBJ2-3, with TRBD2 matching over 12 bases. The CDR3 consists of 16 residues. Germline CDR1 reads SGHDT; CDR2 reads YYEEEE. Unmatched junction bases numbered 4, after V lost 3 bases and J lost 2 bases. The CDR3 spells CASSSGLAGHTDTQYF. CDR3 DNA: TGTGCCAGCAGCTCCGGACTAGCGGGGCACACAGATACGCAGTATTTT.

The gene calls are TRBV2 and TRBJ2-5; 8 bases match TRBD1. The J call may be faulty, since TRBJ2-7 better matches the DNA end. The CDR3 has 13 amino acids. Germline V gene sequence: CDR1 SNHLY, CDR2 FYNNEI. In DNA, the CDR3 is TGTGCCAGCCATTCTCTCAGGGGGCTCGAGCAGTACTTC. It translates to CASHSLRGLEQYF.

The chain is built from TRBV19 and TRBJ2-5, with TRBD2 matching 8 bases. Trimming took 0 bases from V and 3 from J; bases not matched to a gene: 3. Germline assignment: CDR1 LNHDA and CDR2 SQIVND (reference sequence). This CDR3 spans 15 amino acids. CDR3 bases: TGTGCCAGTAGTATAGACACGGGACTAGAAGAGACCCAGTACTTC. Translated: CASSIDTGLEETQYF.